These T cell receptor beta chains were read from a single sample in a study of early stage breast cancer tumors. The method was immunoSEQ multiplex PCR; TCRdb's version includes in-frame clones alone and lacks a portion of them. The profile shows about 3,000 clones, 60% to 65% of them singletons. The sequencing input was breast tumor tissue. These receptors were obtained from a person in their 40s with breast cancer. CDR3s include the opening cysteine and the closing phenylalanine or tryptophan. Fields, in order: D gene, V gene, clone size, J gene, CDR3 DNA, CDR3 protein. The D gene is left open where the match is weak. Only part of the rows carry a size: once, few, many, or a class if the clone is expanded.

TRBD2	TRBV7-9	NA	TRBJ2-5	TGTGCCAGCAGCGTTCTAGCGGGAGGGGGGGAGACCCAGTACTTC	CASSVLAGGGETQYF
NA	TRBV6-1	NA	TRBJ2-1	TGTGCCAGCAGTGAAGAGGGGACGCAGTTCTTC	CASSEEGTQFF
NA	TRBV5-5	NA	TRBJ1-1	TGTGCCAGCAGCTTGGTGGGGTGGGAGGCGGCTTTCTTT	CASSLVGWEAAFF
TRBD2	TRBV10-2	NA	TRBJ2-7	TGCGCCAGCAGTGAGTCTAGGACTAGCGGACCGTTAGCATACTACGAGCAGTACTTC	CASSESRTSGPLAYYEQYF
NA	TRBV28	NA	TRBJ1-1	TGTGCCAGCACCCTCTCCAGGGGCTACACTGAAGCTTTCTTT	CASTLSRGYTEAFF
NA	TRBV2	NA	TRBJ2-7	TGTGCCAGCGCCTGGGGACAATACTACGAGCAGTACTTC	CASAWGQYYEQYF
NA	TRBV19	NA	TRBJ2-4	TGTGCCAGTAGTCTCCGGGGCGCGAAACTAGCCAAAAACATTCAGTACTTC	CASSLRGAKLAKNIQYF
NA	TRBV6-5	NA	TRBJ1-1	TGTGCCAGCAGTTACCTGGCAGACATGAACACTGAAGCTTTCTTT	CASSYLADMNTEAFF
NA	TRBV7-9	NA	TRBJ2-7	TGTGCCAGCAGCCCGGAATGGACCAACTCCTACGAGCAGTACTTC	CASSPEWTNSYEQYF
NA	TRBV2	NA	TRBJ2-3	TGTGCCAGCAGAGGGGGGACTACCCACACAGATACGCAGTATTTT	CASRGGTTHTDTQYF
NA	TRBV9	NA	TRBJ2-3	TGTGCCAGCAGCGTAGTTGGTATCGGGTCAGATACGCAGTATTTT	CASSVVGIGSDTQYF
TRBD1	TRBV6-1	NA	TRBJ2-1	TGTGCCAGCACCAAGACAGGGCCCAATGAGCAGTTCTTC	CASTKTGPNEQFF
TRBD1	TRBV10-3	NA	TRBJ2-7	TGTGCCATCAGGGGGACAGGGAGGTCCTACGAGCAGTACTTC	CAIRGTGRSYEQYF
TRBD2	TRBV6-4	once	TRBJ2-3	TGTGCCAGCAGTGAGGGACTAGCGGGAGCAGATACGCAGTATTTT	CASSEGLAGADTQYF
TRBD1	TRBV9	NA	TRBJ2-3	TGTGCCAGCAGTGGGTCCCTTAAGACAGGGACAAGCACAGATACGCAGTATTTT	CASSGSLKTGTSTDTQYF
NA	TRBV28	few	TRBJ1-1	TGTGCCAGCAGTTTCTTTACCCCACCCGAGCGTTTCTTT	CASSFFTPPERFF
NA	TRBV6-5	NA	TRBJ2-2	TGTGCCAGCAGTACTAGATGGGCCGGGGAGCTGTTTTTT	CASSTRWAGELFF
TRBD2	TRBV19	NA	TRBJ2-2	TGTGCCAGTAGTATCTGGAGCGGGAGATCCTCCACCGGGGAGCTGTTTTTT	CASSIWSGRSSTGELFF
TRBD1	TRBV25-1	NA	TRBJ2-7	TGTGCCAGCACGTACCTCCGGGACAGGGAAAAATACGAGCAGTACTTC	CASTYLRDREKYEQYF
NA	TRBV6-1	NA	TRBJ1-2	TGTGCCAGCAGTGAAGGGGGGGCGAGCTATGGCTACACCTTC	CASSEGGASYGYTF
TRBD2	TRBV27	NA	TRBJ2-1	TGTGCCAGCACCCCTACGGGGACTAGGGGCCTTGATGAGCAGTTCTTC	CASTPTGTRGLDEQFF
NA	TRBV7-9	NA	TRBJ2-7	TGTGCCAGCAGCTTACGGGGGGCGGGCGAGCAGTACTTC	CASSLRGAGEQYF